The table lists the clone carrying this TCR beta chain with many counts. The record originates from a study of T-cell reconstitution after alpha-beta-depleted transplantation in children. Trimming left V 4 bases short and J 8 bases short, with 18 bases between. Per the germline V gene, CDR1 is SGDLS and CDR2 is YYNGEE. This CDR3 region has 14 residues. This sample's TCRbeta library carried unique molecular identifier barcodes. One entry per CDR3 protein, called by TCRdb with MiXCR from the PCR reads. This table has roughly 100,000 distinct CDR3 sequences, roughly 8.8% appearing once. The gene calls are TRBV9 and TRBJ1-2; D is unresolved. The sample in question was PBMCs from the stem cell graft donor, obtained from the stem cell graft. The origin of this receptor is a human donor who donated a stem cell graft to a child with congenital amegakaryocytic thrombocytopenia. Here the CDR3 DNA reads TGTGCCAGCAGCACTCCCGGGCCCCGGTACGGCTACACCTTC. Amino acid sequence: CASSTPGPRYGYTF.